This T cell receptor (beta chain) originates from a study of neurological immune-mediated disorders. Findings and limits, study-wide: Because no CDR3 amino acid sequences were shared across subjects by expanded clones, private repertoires were suggested in all groups. HTLV-1-associated myelopathy had the most TCR clonal expansion, while multiple sclerosis had the least, a level that fell below healthy controls.

Time point reported: longitudinal time-point 1 (baseline). From 2 million PBMCs stored at -80 C, the unsorted libraries were generated. This clonotype was counted many times. Its antigen is not identified. cDNA synthesis was performed by 5'RACE with 10-nucleotide random UMIs. MiXCR, applied by TCRdb to the 5' RACE reads, yields one record per CDR3 protein. The table records tens of thousands of distinct CDR3 sequences, around 11% of them present only once. The CDR3 contains 15 residues. Germline lookup yields CDR1 SQVTM and CDR2 ANQGSEA. The J segment lost 1 base and the V segment lost 8 bases, leaving 10 bases of the junction unmatched.

Sequencing was performed on PBMCs. The origin of this receptor is a male donor with HTLV-1-associated myelopathy (HAM/TSP). This rearrangement joins TRBV29-1 to TRBJ2-3; 9 nucleotides align to TRBD2. This CDR3 reads CSLMRGGQGTDTQYF. The CDR3 DNA reads TGCAGCTTAATGCGGGGGGGCCAAGGCACAGATACGCAGTATTTT.